This TCR beta chain emerged from a study of CD8 T cells in Susac syndrome. The CDR3 loop spans 15 amino acids. After removal of 4 bases from V and 4 bases from J, the junction contained 10 bases not matched to a gene. Germline-derived CDR1 and CDR2 are DFQATT and SNEGSKA (reference sequence). Sequencing of TCR beta was undertaken in CD8+ and CD4+ T cells derived from blood. Study findings and constraints: As the study acknowledged, the number of individuals in its TCR sequencing and HLA analysis was relatively small.

A remark on this clonotype: Its antigen is undetermined.

RNA was extracted with the RNeasy kit, and a quantity of roughly 0.5 to 1 ug was reverse transcribed using random hexamers. Across 54 Vbeta and 13 Jbeta, TCR beta CDR3 was amplified with immunoSEQ multiplex PCR. TCRdb ran MiXCR on the immunoSEQ multiplex PCR reads and lists one entry per CDR3 protein. Altogether about 440,000 distinct CDR3 sequences are present, approximately 89% being singletons, with the ten largest covering roughly 0.1%. The J gene is TRBJ1-1, the V gene TRBV20-1; 9 bases agree with TRBD1. The clonotype comes from a human donor with multiple sclerosis. Sequencing used CD8+ T cells from PBMCs. The CDR3 is CSAKGDRESFTEAFF. DNA for the CDR3: TGCAGTGCTAAAGGGGACAGGGAGTCTTTCACTGAAGCTTTCTTT.